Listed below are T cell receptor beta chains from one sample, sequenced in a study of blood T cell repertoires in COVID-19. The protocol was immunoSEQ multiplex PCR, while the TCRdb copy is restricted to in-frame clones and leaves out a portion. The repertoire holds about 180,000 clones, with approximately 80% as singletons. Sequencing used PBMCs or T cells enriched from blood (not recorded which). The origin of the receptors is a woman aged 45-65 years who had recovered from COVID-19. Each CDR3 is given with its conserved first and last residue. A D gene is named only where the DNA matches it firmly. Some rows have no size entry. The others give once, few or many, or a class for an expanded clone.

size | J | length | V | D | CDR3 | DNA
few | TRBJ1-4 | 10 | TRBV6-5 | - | CATLDLKLFF | TGTGCCACCTTAGATCTTAAACTGTTTTTT
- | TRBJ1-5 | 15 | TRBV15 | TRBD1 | CATSRGGTADQPQHF | TGTGCCACCAGCAGAGGAGGGACAGCCGATCAGCCCCAGCATTTT
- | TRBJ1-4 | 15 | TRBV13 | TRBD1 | CASSSGTGVNEKLFF | TGTGCCAGCAGCTCCGGGACAGGGGTGAATGAAAAACTGTTTTTT
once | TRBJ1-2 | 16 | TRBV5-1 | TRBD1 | CASSAGTGGSGYGYTF | TGCGCCAGCAGCGCCGGGACAGGGGGCTCGGGCTATGGCTACACCTTC
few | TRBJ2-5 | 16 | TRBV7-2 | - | CASSSRGQSGQETQYF | TGTGCCAGCAGCTCGCGGGGACAGTCGGGGCAAGAGACCCAGTACTTC
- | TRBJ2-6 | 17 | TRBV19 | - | CASTQRVFFSGANVLTF | TGTGCCAGTACCCAGAGGGTTTTTTTCTCTGGGGCCAACGTCCTGACTTTC
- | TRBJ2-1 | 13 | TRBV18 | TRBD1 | CASSPTGQSEQFF | TGTGCCAGCTCACCAACGGGACAGAGTGAGCAGTTCTTC
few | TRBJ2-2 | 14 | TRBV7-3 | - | CASSLDWNTGELFF | TGTGCCAGCAGCTTAGACTGGAACACCGGGGAGCTGTTTTTT
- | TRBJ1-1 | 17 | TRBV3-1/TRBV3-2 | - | CASSQDTKEGENTEAFF | TGTGCCAGCAGCCAGGACACTAAAGAGGGGGAGAACACTGAAGCTTTCTTT
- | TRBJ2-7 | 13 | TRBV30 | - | CAWSRQVSYEQYF | TGTGCCTGGAGTCGACAGGTATCCTACGAGCAGTACTTC
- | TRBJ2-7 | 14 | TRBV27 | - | CASSLGDRAFEQYF | TGTGCCAGCAGTTTAGGCGACAGAGCCTTTGAGCAGTACTTC
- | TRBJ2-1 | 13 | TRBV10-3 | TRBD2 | CAIAGGPSGEQFF | TGTGCCATAGCGGGAGGGCCGTCGGGCGAGCAGTTCTTC
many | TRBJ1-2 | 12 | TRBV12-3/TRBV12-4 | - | CASGWQAWGYTF | TGTGCCAGCGGATGGCAGGCTTGGGGCTACACCTTC
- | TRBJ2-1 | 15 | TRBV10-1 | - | CASSERRGGWDEQFF | TGCGCCAGCAGTGAACGCCGAGGGGGTTGGGATGAGCAGTTCTTC
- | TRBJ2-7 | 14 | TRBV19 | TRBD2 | CASANPGRSYEQYF | TGTGCCAGCGCAAACCCCGGGAGGTCCTACGAGCAGTACTTC
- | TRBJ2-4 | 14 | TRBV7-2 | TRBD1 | CASSFYRGNGIQYF | TGTGCCAGCAGCTTTTACAGGGGGAACGGCATTCAGTACTTC
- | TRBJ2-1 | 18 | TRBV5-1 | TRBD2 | CASSPKGSLQREGSEQFF | TGCGCCAGCAGCCCGAAAGGCTCCCTTCAGCGGGAGGGAAGTGAGCAGTTCTTC
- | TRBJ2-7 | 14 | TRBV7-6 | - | CASSPQDNSYEQYF | TGTGCCAGCAGCCCCCAGGACAACTCCTACGAGCAGTACTTC
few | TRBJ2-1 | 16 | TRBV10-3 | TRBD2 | CAISTTPGLQTGEQFF | TGTGCCATCAGTACAACCCCGGGACTACAGACGGGGGAGCAGTTCTTC
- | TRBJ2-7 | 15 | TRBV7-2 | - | CASSSTGQSSYEQYF | TGTGCCAGCAGCTCAACTGGACAAAGCTCCTACGAGCAGTACTTC
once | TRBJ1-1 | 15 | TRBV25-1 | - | CASSEPKSGNTEAFF | TGTGCCAGCAGTGAACCCAAATCAGGGAACACTGAAGCTTTCTTT
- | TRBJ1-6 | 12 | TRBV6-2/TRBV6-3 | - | CASSPANSPLHF | TGTGCCAGCAGCCCAGCCAATTCACCCCTCCACTTT
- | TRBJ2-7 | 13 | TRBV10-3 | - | CAISELTDYEQYF | TGTGCCATCAGTGAACTTACAGACTACGAGCAGTACTTC